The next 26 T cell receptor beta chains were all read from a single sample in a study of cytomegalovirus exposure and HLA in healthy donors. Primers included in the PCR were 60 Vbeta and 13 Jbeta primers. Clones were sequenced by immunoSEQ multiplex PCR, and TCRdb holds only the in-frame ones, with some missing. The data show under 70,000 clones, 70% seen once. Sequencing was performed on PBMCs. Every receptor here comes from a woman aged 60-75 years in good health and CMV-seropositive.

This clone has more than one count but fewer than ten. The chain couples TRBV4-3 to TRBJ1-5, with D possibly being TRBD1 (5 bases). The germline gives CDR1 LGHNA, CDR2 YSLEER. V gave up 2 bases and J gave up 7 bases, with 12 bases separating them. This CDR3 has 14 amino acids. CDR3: CASSQTQGAQPQHF. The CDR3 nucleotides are TGCGCCAGCAGCCAAACCCAGGGCGCCCAGCCCCAGCATTTT.

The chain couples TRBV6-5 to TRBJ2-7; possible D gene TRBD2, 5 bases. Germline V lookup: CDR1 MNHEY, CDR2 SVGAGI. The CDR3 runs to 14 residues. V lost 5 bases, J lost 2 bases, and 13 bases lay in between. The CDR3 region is CASSTSGSTYEQYF. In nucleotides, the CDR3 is TGTGCCAGCAGTACCTCGGGGTCGACCTACGAGCAGTACTTC.

The CDR3 DNA reads TGTGCCAGCAGCTTAGACTTGCTAGCGGGGGACCAAGAGACCCAGTACTTC. Protein: CASSLDLLAGDQETQYF. The rearrangement joins TRBV7-2 to TRBJ2-5; 10 bases fit TRBD2. The CDR3 sequence is 17 residues long. CDR1 and CDR2 (germline): SGHTA, FQGNSA. Unmatched junction bases numbered 5, after V lost 1 base and J lost 0 bases.

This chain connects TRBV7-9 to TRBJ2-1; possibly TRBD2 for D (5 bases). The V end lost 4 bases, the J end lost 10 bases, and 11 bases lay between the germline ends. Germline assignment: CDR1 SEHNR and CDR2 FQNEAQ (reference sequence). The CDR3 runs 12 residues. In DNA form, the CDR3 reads TGTGCCAGCAGCTCGGCCTCGGGGGAGCAGTTCTTC. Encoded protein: CASSSASGEQFF. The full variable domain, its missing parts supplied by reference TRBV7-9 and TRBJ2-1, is DTGVSQNPRHKITKRGQNVTFRCDPISEHNRLYWYRQTLGQGPEFLTYFQNEAQLEKSRLLSDRFSAERPKGSFSTLEIQRTEQGDSAMYLCASSSASGEQFFGPGTRLTVL.

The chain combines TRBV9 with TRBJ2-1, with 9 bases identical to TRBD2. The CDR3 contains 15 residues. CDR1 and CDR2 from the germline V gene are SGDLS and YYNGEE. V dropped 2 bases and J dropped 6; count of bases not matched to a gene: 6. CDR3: CASSVRLAGLNEQFF. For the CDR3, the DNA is TGTGCCAGCAGCGTTCGGCTAGCGGGGCTCAATGAGCAGTTCTTC. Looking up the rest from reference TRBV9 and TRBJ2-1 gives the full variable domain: DSGVTQTPKHLITATGQRVTLRCSPRSGDLSVYWYQQSLDQGLQFLIQYYNGEERAKGNILERFSAQQFPDLHSELNLSSLELGDSALYFCASSVRLAGLNEQFFGPGTRLTVL.

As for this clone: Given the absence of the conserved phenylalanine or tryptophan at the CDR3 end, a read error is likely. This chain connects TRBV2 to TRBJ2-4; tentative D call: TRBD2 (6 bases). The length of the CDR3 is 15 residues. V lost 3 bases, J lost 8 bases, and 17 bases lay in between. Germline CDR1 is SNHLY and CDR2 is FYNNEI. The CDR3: CASSDGAVREDIQYL. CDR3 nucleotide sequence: TGTGCCAGCAGTGACGGGGCAGTAAGGGAGGACATTCAGTACCTC.

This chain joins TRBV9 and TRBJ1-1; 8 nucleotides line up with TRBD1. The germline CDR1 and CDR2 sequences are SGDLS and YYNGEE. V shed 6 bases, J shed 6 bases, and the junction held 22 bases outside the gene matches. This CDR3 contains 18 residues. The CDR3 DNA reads TGTGCCAGCACCAGACCAGGACAGGGAGTGTATTATTGTCCTGAAGCTTTCTTT. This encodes CASTRPGQGVYYCPEAFF.

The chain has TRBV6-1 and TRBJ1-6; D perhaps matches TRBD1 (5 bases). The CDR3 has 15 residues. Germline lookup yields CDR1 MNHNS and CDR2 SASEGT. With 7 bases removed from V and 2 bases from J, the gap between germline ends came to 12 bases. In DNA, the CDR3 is TGTGCCAGCACCCAGGGTGGTGCCTATAATTCACCCCTCCACTTT. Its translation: CASTQGGAYNSPLHF.

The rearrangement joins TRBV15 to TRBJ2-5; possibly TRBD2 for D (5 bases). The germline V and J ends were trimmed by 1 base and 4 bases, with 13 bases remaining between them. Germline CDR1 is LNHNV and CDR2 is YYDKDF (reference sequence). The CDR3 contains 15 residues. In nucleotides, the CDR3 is TGTGCCACCAGCAGAGCTTCGGCAGGAGGAGAGACCCAGTACTTC. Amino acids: CATSRASAGGETQYF.

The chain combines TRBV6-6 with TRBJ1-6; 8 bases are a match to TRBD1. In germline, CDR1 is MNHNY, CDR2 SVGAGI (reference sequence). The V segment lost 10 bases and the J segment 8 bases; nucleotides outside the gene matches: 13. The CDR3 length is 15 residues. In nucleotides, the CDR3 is TGTGCCACACGGACAGGGAGGGCCTCGCATTCACCCCTCCACTTT. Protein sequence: CATRTGRASHSPLHF.

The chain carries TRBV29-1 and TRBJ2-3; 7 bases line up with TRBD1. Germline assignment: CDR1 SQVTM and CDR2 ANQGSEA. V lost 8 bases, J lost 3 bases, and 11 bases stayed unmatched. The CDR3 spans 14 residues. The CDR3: CSLSGTAGTDTQYF. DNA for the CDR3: TGCAGCCTAAGTGGGACAGCAGGTACAGATACGCAGTATTTT.

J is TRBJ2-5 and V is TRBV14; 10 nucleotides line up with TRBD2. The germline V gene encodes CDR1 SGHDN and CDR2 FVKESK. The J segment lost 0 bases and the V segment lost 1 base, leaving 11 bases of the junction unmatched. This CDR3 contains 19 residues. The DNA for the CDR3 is TGTGCCAGCAGCCAAGGAGGGCTAGCGGGGGCTCAGTACCAAGAGACCCAGTACTTC. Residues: CASSQGGLAGAQYQETQYF.

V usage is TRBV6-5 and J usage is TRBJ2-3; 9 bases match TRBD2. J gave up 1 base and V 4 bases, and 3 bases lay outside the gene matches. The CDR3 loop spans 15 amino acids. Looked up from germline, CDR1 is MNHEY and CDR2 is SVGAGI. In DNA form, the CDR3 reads TGTGCCAGCAGTTCCGAGCGGGGGGGCACAGATACGCAGTATTTT. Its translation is CASSSERGGTDTQYF.

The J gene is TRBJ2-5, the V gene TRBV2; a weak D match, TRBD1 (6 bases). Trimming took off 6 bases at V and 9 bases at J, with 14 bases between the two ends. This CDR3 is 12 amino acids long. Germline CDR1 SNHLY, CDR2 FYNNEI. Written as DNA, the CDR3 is TGTGCCAGCAGGGATACAGGGTCACCCCAGTACTTC. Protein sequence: CASRDTGSPQYF. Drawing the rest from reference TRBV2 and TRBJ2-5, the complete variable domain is EPEVTQTPSHQVTQMGQEVILRCVPISNHLYFYWYRQILGQKVEFLVSFYNNEISEKSEIFDDQFSVERPDGSNFTLKIRSTKLEDSAMYFCASRDTGSPQYFGPGTRLLVL.

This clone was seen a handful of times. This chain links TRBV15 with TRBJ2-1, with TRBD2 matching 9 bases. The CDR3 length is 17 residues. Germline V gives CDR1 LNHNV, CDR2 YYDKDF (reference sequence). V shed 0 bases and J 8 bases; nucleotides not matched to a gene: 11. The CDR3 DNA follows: TGTGCCACCAGCAGAGATCATGCGGGGGGGACGTACGATGAGCAGTTCTTC. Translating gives CATSRDHAGGTYDEQFF.

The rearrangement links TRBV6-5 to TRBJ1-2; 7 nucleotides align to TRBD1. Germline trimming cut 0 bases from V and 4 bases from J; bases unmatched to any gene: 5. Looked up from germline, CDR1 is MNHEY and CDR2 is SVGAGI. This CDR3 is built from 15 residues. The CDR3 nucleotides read TGTGCCAGCAGTTACTCGACAGGGAACGGCTATGGCTACACCTTC. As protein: CASSYSTGNGYGYTF.

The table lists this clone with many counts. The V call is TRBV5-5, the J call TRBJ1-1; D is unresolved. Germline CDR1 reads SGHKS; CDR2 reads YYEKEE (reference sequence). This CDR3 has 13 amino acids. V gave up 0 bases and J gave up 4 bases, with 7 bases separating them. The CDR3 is CASSLGYSTEAFF. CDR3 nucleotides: TGTGCCAGCAGCTTGGGGTACTCCACTGAAGCTTTCTTT.

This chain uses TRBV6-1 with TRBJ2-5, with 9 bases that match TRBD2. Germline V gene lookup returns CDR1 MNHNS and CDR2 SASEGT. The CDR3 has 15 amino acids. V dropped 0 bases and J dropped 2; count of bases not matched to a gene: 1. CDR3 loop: CASSEAAGGQETQYF. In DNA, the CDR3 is TGTGCCAGCAGTGAAGCGGCGGGGGGGCAAGAGACCCAGTACTTC.

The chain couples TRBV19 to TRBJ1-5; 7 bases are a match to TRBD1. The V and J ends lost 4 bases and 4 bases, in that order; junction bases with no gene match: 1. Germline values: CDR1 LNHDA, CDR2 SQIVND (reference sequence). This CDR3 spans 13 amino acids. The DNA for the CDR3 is TGTGCCAGTAGTAACAGGGGAAATCAGCCCCAGCATTTT. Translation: CASSNRGNQPQHF.

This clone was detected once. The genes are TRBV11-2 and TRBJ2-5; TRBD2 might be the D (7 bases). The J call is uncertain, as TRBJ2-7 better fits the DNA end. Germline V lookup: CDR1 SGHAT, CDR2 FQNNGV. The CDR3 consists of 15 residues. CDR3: CASSLGPPGGSEQYF. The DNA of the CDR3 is TGTGCCAGCAGCTTAGGACCTCCGGGGGGCTCCGAGCAGTACTTC.

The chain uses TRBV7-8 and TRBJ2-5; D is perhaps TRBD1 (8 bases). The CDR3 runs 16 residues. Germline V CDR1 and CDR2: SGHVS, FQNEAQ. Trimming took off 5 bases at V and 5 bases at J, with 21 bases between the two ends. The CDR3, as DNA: TGTGCCAGCAGCAGGGGGGGGCAGGGGGCAGTGGAGACCCAGTACTTC. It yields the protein CASSRGGQGAVETQYF.

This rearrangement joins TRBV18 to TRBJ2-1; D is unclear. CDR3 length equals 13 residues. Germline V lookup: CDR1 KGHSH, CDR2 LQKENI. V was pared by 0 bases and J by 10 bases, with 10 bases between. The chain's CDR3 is CASSPPAEKEQFF. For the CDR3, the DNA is TGTGCCAGCTCACCACCGGCCGAAAAAGAGCAGTTCTTC. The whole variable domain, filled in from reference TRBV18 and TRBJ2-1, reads NAGVMQNPRHLVRRRGQEARLRCSPMKGHSHVYWYRQLPEEGLKFMVYLQKENIIDESGMPKERFSAEFPKEGPSILRIQQVVRGDSAAYFCASSPPAEKEQFFGPGTRLTVL.

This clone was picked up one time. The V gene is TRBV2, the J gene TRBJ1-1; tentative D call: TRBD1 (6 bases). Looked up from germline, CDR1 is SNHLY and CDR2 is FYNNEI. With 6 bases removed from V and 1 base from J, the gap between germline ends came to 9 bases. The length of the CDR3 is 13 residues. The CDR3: CASRGGGNTEAFF. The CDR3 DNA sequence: TGTGCCAGCAGAGGGGGGGGGAACACTGAAGCTTTCTTT. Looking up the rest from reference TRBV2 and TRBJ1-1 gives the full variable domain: EPEVTQTPSHQVTQMGQEVILRCVPISNHLYFYWYRQILGQKVEFLVSFYNNEISEKSEIFDDQFSVERPDGSNFTLKIRSTKLEDSAMYFCASRGGGNTEAFFGQGTRLTVV.

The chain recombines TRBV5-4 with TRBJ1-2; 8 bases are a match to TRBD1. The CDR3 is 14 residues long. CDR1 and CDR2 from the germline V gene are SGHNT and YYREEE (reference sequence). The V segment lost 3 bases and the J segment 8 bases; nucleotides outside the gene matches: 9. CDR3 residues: CASSSTGQGRGYTF. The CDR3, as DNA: TGTGCCAGCAGCTCAACTGGACAGGGTAGGGGCTACACCTTC.

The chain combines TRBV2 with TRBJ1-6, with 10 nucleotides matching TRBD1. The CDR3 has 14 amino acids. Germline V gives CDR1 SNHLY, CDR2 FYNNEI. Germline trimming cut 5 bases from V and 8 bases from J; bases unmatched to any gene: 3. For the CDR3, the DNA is TGTGCCAGCAGTTTCGGGACAGGGGATTCACCCCTCCACTTT. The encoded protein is CASSFGTGDSPLHF.

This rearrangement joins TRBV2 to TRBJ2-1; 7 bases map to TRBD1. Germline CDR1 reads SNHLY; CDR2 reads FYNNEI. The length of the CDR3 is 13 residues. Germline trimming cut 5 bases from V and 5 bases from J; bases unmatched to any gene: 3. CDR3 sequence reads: CASSSQGDNEQFF. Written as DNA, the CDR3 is TGTGCCAGCAGTTCCCAGGGGGACAATGAGCAGTTCTTC.